Presented here are 17 T cell receptor beta chains from one specimen sequenced in a study of chemoradiotherapy in HPV16-positive cancers. Only in-frame clones appear in the TCRdb table, and some are missing; sequencing was by immunoSEQ multiplex PCR. The sample shows about 68,000 clones, 88% of them seen only once. Material: blood, obtained from a patient who underwent chemoradiotherapy. The receptor set was obtained from a human donor with HPV-associated anogenital cancer.

The table lists this clone with a few counts. J is TRBJ1-4 and V is TRBV9; maybe TRBD1 (6 bases). From germline, CDR1 is SGDLS and CDR2 YYNGEE. The CDR3 runs 12 residues. V shed 3 bases and J shed 11 bases, with 11 bases lying between them. The CDR3 protein is CASSDRVGKLFF. CDR3 DNA: TGTGCCAGCAGCGACAGGGTTGGGAAACTGTTTTTT.

This sequence joins TRBV7-6 and TRBJ2-7, with D tentatively TRBD2 (7 bases). The CDR3 extends over 20 amino acids. Trimming took 1 base from V and 3 from J, leaving 28 bases between them. Germline CDR1 SGHVS, CDR2 FNYEAQ. Here the CDR3 reads CASSLGTIPDAGEGGYEQYF. In DNA, the CDR3 is TGTGCCAGCAGCTTAGGAACTATCCCAGACGCAGGGGAGGGAGGCTACGAGCAGTACTTC.

This sequence joins TRBV28 and TRBJ1-5; 7 nucleotides align to TRBD1. Germline CDR1 reads MDHEN; CDR2 reads SYDVKM. Losses at the gene ends were 10 bases for V and 1 base for J; bases not matched to a gene: 7. This CDR3 spans 14 amino acids. The CDR3 sequence: CATHRGGSNQPQHF. The DNA of the CDR3 is TGTGCCACCCACAGGGGAGGAAGCAATCAGCCCCAGCATTTT.

The V gene is TRBV11-2, the J gene TRBJ1-1, with TRBD1 matching 7 bases. V trimming: 6 bases; J trimming: 4 bases; junction bases outside the gene matches: 5. The CDR3 is made up of 13 amino acids. Germline loops: CDR1 SGHAT, CDR2 FQNNGV. CDR3 region: CASSLHRGTEAFF. The CDR3 coding sequence is TGTGCCAGCAGTTTACACAGGGGCACTGAAGCTTTCTTT.

The rearrangement joins TRBV14 to TRBJ2-2; TRBD2 matches at 7 bases. Trimming cost V 4 bases and J 5 bases; bases outside gene matches: 1. The CDR3 contains 13 residues. CDR1 is SGHDN and CDR2 is FVKESK in the germline V gene. CDR3 DNA sequence: TGTGCCAGCAGCCCGCGGGGGACCGGGGAGCTGTTTTTT. Its protein product is CASSPRGTGELFF.

The CDR3 DNA sequence: TGTGCCAGCAGTTACGGACAATCTGGAAACACCATATATTTT. This encodes CASSYGQSGNTIYF. This chain links TRBV6-5 with TRBJ1-3, with D perhaps matching TRBD1 (5 bases). With 2 bases removed from V and 1 base from J, the gap between germline ends came to 6 bases. The CDR3 is 14 residues long. The germline V gene encodes CDR1 MNHEY and CDR2 SVGAGI.

The chain carries TRBV11-2 and TRBJ2-1, with 10 bases that match TRBD2. The CDR3 spans 16 residues. Trimming took 4 bases from V and 6 from J; bases not matched to a gene: 9. CDR1 and CDR2 (germline): SGHAT, FQNNGV. The CDR3 loop reads CASSSSGAGGVNEQFF. DNA for the CDR3: TGTGCCAGCAGCTCCAGCGGAGCGGGGGGGGTCAATGAGCAGTTCTTC. The complete variable domain, with remaining parts taken from reference TRBV11-2 and TRBJ2-1, reads EAGVAQSPRYKIIEKRQSVAFWCNPISGHATLYWYQQILGQGPKLLIQFQNNGVVDDSQLPKDRFSAERLKGVDSTLKIQPAKLEDSAVYLCASSSSGAGGVNEQFFGPGTRLTVL.

The gene calls are TRBV5-1 and TRBJ2-5, with D tentatively TRBD1 (5 bases). Germline lookup yields CDR1 SGHRS and CDR2 YFSETQ. The CDR3 extends over 13 amino acids. V shed 2 bases and J shed 5 bases, with 10 bases lying between them. CDR3 loop: CASSFWPGETQYF. DNA for the CDR3: TGCGCCAGCAGCTTTTGGCCAGGGGAGACCCAGTACTTC.

This rearrangement joins TRBV7-2 to TRBJ2-5; D is uncertain. The germline V gene encodes CDR1 SGHTA and CDR2 FQGNSA. The CDR3 has 12 residues. The V end was cut by 2 bases, the J end by 5 bases, with 6 bases between. In DNA, the CDR3 is TGTGCCAGCAGCTTATCTCGTGAGACCCAGTACTTC. It translates to CASSLSRETQYF.

V is TRBV2 and J is TRBJ2-5; 9 bases are shared with TRBD1. The end of the DNA aligns better with TRBJ2-7, so the J call may be wrong. The CDR3 is 20 residues long. Germline lookup yields CDR1 SNHLY and CDR2 FYNNEI. In DNA, the CDR3 is TGTGCCAGCAGTGAAGCGTGGGACAGGGACCGCTACTATCCAACCTACGAGCAGTACTTC. Translating it yields CASSEAWDRDRYYPTYEQYF.

The chain carries TRBV28 and TRBJ1-5; no definite D call. The V and J ends lost 6 bases and 2 bases respectively, with 11 bases between them. This CDR3 region has 14 residues. Germline V gene data show CDR1 as MDHEN and CDR2 as SYDVKM. For the CDR3, the DNA is TGTGCCAGCAGCCCCGTCGGGGGCAATCAGCCCCAGCATTTT. Translated: CASSPVGGNQPQHF.

The rearrangement joins TRBV5-1 to TRBJ2-1, with TRBD2 matching 9 bases. Per germline, CDR1 SGHRS and CDR2 YFSETQ. V lost 5 bases to trimming and J lost 8 bases; unmatched junction nucleotides: 8. This CDR3 spans 14 amino acids. CDR3: CASRTSGTLYEQFF. The CDR3 DNA follows: TGCGCCAGCAGGACTAGCGGCACCCTTTATGAGCAGTTCTTC.

The V gene is TRBV5-1, the J gene TRBJ2-7; tentatively, D is TRBD1 or TRBD2 (5 bases each). Germline-derived CDR1 and CDR2 are SGHRS and YFSETQ. V dropped 6 bases and J dropped 3 bases, with 16 bases sitting between them. This CDR3 region has 14 residues. CDR3 in amino acids: CASKAPSTGYEQYF. The CDR3 DNA sequence: TGCGCCAGCAAGGCCCCTAGCACAGGCTACGAGCAGTACTTC. The full variable domain, completed using reference TRBV5-1 and TRBJ2-7, is KAGVTQTPRYLIKTRGQQVTLSCSPISGHRSVSWYQQTPGQGLQFLFEYFSETQRNKGNFPGRFSGRQFSNSRSEMNVSTLELGDSALYLCASKAPSTGYEQYFGPGTRLTVT.

The table lists this clone with a few counts. The genes are TRBV28 and TRBJ2-7, with 7 bases identical to TRBD1. Trimming took 6 bases from V and 4 from J; bases not matched to a gene: 9. This CDR3 has 14 amino acids. The V gene's germline CDR1 is MDHEN and CDR2 SYDVKM. CDR3 sequence (DNA): TGTGCCAGCAGAATCCTCACAGGGGAGTACGAGCAGTACTTC. Protein: CASRILTGEYEQYF.

This sequence joins TRBV2 and TRBJ2-1, with TRBD2 matching 7 bases. The length of the CDR3 is 11 residues. The germline CDR1 and CDR2 sequences are SNHLY and FYNNEI. J was trimmed by 6 bases and V by 8 bases; bases with no gene match: 1. The CDR3: CASVAGNEQFF. For the CDR3, the DNA is TGTGCCAGCGTAGCGGGCAATGAGCAGTTCTTC.

V gene TRBV19 combines with J gene TRBJ1-4; no firm D call. Between the trimmed V and J ends, which lost 3 bases and 7 bases, there was a span of 18 bases. The CDR3 totals 16 residues. Germline CDR1 LNHDA, CDR2 SQIVND (reference sequence). Here the CDR3 reads CASSIDWGPVAEKLFF. DNA of the CDR3: TGTGCCAGTAGTATCGATTGGGGTCCTGTAGCTGAAAAACTGTTTTTT.

The rearrangement links TRBV5-6 to TRBJ1-6, with 8 bases lining up with TRBD1. Trimming took 0 bases from V and 8 from J; bases not matched to a gene: 4. This CDR3 is built from 15 residues. Germline V gene lookup returns CDR1 SGHDT and CDR2 YYEEEE. In nucleotides, the CDR3 is TGTGCCAGCAGCTTGGGGGACAGGATAGATTCACCCCTCCACTTT. This encodes CASSLGDRIDSPLHF. The complete variable domain, with remaining parts taken from reference TRBV5-6 and TRBJ1-6, reads DAGVTQSPTHLIKTRGQQVTLRCSPKSGHDTVSWYQQALGQGPQFIFQYYEEEERQRGNFPDRFSGHQFPNYSSELNVNALLLGDSALYLCASSLGDRIDSPLHFGNGTRLTVT.